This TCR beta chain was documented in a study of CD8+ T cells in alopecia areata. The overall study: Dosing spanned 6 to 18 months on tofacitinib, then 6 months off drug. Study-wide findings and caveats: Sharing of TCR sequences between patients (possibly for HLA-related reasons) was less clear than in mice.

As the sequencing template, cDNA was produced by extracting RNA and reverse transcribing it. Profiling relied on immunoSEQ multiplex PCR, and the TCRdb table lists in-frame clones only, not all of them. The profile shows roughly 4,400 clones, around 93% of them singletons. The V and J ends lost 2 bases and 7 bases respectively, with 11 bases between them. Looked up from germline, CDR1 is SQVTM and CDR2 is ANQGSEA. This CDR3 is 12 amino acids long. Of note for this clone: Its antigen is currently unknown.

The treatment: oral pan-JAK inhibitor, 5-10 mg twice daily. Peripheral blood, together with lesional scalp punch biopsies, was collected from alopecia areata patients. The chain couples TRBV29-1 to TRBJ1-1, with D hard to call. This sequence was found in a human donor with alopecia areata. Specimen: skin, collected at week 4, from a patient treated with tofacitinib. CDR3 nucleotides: TGCAGCGTTGAATCCCCTTTGCTTGAAGCTTTCTTT. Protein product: CSVESPLLEAFF.